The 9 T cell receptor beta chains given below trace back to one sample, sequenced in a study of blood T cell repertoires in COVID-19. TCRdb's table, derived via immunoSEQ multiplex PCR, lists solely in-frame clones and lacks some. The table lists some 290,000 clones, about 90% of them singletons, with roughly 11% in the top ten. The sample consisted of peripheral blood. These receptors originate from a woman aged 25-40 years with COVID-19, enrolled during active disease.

CDR3 region: CATGTGRWDTQYF. The CDR3 nucleotides are TGTGCCACCGGGACAGGGAGGTGGGATACGCAGTATTTT. The V call is TRBV6-5, the J call TRBJ2-3; 9 bases are a match to TRBD1. Germline assignment: CDR1 MNHEY and CDR2 SVGAGI. Unmatched junction bases numbered 8, after V lost 10 bases and J lost 6 bases. The CDR3 is 13 residues long.

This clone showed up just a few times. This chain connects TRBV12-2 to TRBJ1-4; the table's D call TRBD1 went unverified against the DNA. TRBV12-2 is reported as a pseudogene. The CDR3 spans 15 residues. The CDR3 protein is CASRTGQATNEKLFF. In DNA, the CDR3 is TGTGCAAGTCGCACGGGACAGGCAACTAATGAAAAACTGTTTTTT.

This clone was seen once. The CDR3 here is CASTSGNEQFF. DNA of the CDR3: TGTGCCAGCACTTCGGGCAATGAGCAGTTCTTC. This chain links TRBV6-4 with TRBJ2-1, with D hard to call. Per germline, CDR1 MRHNA and CDR2 SNTAGT. The CDR3 has 11 residues. The V gene lost 7 bases and the J gene lost 6 bases, with 7 bases spanning the gap.

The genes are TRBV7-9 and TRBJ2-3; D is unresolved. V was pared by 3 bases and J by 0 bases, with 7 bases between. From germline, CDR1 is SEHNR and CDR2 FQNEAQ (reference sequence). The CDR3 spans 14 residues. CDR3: CASSLSTSTDTQYF. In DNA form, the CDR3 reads TGTGCCAGCAGCTTGAGTACCAGCACAGATACGCAGTATTTT.

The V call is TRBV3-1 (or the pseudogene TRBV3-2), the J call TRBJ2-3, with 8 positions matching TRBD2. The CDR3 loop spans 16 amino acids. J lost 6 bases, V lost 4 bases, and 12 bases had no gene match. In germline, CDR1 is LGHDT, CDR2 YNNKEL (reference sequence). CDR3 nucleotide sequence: TGTGCCAGCAGCCCCTTGGCGGGGGGCGAATATGATACGCAGTATTTT. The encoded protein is CASSPLAGGEYDTQYF.

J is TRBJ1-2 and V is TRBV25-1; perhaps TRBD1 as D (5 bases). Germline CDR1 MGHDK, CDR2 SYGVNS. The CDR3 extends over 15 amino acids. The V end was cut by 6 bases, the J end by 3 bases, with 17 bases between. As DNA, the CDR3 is TGTGCCAGCAGGGGGGGTATAGGGGAGGACTATGGCTACACCTTC. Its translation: CASRGGIGEDYGYTF.

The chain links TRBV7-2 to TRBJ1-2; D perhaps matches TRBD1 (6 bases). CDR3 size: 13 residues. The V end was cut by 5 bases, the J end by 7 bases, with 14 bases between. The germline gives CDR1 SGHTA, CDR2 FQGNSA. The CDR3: CASSVETGRGYTF. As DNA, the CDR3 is TGTGCCAGCAGCGTAGAGACAGGCCGTGGCTACACCTTC.

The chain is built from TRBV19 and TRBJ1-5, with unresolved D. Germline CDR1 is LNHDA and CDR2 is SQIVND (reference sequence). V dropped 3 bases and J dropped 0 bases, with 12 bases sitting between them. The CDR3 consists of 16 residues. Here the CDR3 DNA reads TGTGCCAGTAGTATGGAGGCAGCGTATAGCAATCAGCCCCAGCATTTT. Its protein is CASSMEAAYSNQPQHF.

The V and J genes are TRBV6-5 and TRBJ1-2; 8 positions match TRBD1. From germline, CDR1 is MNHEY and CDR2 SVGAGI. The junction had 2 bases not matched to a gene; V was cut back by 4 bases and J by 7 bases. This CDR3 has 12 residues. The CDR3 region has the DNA TGTGCCAGCAGTTCAGGGGGCGGTGGCTACACCTTC. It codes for CASSSGGGGYTF.